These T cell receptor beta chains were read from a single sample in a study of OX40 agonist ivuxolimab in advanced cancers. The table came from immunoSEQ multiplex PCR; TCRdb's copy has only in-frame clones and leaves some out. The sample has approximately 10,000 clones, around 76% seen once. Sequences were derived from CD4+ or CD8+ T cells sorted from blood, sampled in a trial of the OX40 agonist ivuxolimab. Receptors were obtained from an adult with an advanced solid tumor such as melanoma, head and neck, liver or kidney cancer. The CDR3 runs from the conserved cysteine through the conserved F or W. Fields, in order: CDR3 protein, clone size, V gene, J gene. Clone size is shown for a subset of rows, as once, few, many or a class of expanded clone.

CASSLGQGAYNEQFF	once	TRBV5-5	TRBJ2-1
CASSLYYASEETQYF	NA	TRBV27	TRBJ2-5
CASSLSVDRGGDQPQHF	NA	TRBV27	TRBJ1-5
CASSFNAGADTQYF	NA	TRBV11-1	TRBJ2-3
CASRPPGFGHNEQFF	few	TRBV7-9	TRBJ2-1
CASSLSGLLEETVF	NA	TRBV7-3	TRBJ1-4
CASSQSLAGTRETQYF	NA	TRBV4-3	TRBJ2-5
CASSRTTSGSSNEQFF	NA	TRBV12-1	TRBJ2-1
CASSVEFDLGEQFF	NA	TRBV9	TRBJ2-1
CASSLGYRGQGGELFF	NA	TRBV7-2	TRBJ2-2
CASSQVASGSPSEKLFF	once	TRBV4-1	TRBJ1-4
CASSEWDTNYGYTF	NA	TRBV2	TRBJ1-2